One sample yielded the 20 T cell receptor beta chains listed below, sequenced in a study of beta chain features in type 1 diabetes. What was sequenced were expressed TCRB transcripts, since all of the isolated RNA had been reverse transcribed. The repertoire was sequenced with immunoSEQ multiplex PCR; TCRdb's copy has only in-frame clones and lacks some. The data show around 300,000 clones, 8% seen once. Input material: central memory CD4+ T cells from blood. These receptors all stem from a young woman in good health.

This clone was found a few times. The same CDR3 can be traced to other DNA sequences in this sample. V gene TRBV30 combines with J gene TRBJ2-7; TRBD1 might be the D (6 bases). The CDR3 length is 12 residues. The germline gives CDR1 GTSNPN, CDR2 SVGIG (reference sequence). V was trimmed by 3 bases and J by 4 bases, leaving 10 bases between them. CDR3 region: CAWSTGRYEQYF. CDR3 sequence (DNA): TGTGCCTGGAGCACAGGGCGGTACGAGCAGTACTTC.

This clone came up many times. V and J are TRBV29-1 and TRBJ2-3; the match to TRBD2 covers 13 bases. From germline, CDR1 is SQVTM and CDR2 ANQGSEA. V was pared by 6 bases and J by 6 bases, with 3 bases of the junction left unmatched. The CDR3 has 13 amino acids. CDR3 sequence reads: CSVGTSGADTQYF. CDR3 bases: TGCAGCGTGGGGACTAGCGGGGCCGATACGCAGTATTTT.

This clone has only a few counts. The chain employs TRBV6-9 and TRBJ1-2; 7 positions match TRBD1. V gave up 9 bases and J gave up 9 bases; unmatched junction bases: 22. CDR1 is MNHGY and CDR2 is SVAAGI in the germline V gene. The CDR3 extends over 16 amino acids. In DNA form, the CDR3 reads TGTGCCAGAAACAAGGGACAGTCTCATGTCGGTGGCAGCTACACCTTC. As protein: CARNKGQSHVGGSYTF.

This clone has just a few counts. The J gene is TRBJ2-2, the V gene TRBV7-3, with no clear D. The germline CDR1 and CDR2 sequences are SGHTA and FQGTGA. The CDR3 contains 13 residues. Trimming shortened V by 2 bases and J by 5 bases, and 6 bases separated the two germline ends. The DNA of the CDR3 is TGTGCCAGCAGCTTATCGCCGACCGGGGAGCTGTTTTTT. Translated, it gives CASSLSPTGELFF.

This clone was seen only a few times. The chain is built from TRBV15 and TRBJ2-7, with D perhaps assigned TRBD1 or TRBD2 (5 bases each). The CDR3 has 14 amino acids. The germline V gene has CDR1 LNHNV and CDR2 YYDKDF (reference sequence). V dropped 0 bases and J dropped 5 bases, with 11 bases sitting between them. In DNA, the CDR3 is TGTGCCACCAGCAGAGATGGGGGATTCCACGAGCAGTACGTC. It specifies CATSRDGGFHEQYV.

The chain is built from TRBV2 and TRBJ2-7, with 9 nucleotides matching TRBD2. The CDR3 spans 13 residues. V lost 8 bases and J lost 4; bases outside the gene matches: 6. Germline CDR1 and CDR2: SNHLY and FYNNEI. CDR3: CASGREGLYEQYF. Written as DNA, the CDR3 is TGTGCCAGCGGGCGGGAGGGTTTGTACGAGCAGTACTTC.

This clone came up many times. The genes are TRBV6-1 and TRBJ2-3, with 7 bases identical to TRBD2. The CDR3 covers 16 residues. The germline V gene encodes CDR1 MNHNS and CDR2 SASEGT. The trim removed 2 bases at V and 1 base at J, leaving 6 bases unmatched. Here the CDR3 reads CASSELMAGGTDTQYF. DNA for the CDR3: TGTGCCAGCAGTGAACTAATGGCGGGAGGCACAGATACGCAGTATTTT.

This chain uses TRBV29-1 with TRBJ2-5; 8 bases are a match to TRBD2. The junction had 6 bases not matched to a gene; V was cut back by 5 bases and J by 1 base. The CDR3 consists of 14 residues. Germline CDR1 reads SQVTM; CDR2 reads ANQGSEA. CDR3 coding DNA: TGCAGCGTTATCGGCAGCGGGGGCCAAGAGACCCAGTACTTC. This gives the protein CSVIGSGGQETQYF.

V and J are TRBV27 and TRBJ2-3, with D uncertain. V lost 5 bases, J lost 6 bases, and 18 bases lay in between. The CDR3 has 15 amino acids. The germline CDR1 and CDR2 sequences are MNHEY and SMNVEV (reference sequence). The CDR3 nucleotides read TGTGCCAGCAGTCCCCGGACGGGTACCGGTGATACGCAGTATTTT. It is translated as CASSPRTGTGDTQYF.

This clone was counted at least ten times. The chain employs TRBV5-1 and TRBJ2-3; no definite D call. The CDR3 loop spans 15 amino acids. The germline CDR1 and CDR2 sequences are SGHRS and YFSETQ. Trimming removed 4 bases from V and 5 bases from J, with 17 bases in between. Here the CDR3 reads CASSRDLRAQDTQYF. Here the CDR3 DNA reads TGCGCCAGCAGCCGAGATCTTAGGGCACAAGATACGCAGTATTTT. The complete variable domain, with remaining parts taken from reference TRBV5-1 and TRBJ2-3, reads KAGVTQTPRYLIKTRGQQVTLSCSPISGHRSVSWYQQTPGQGLQFLFEYFSETQRNKGNFPGRFSGRQFSNSRSEMNVSTLELGDSALYLCASSRDLRAQDTQYFGPGTRLTVL.

This chain's CDR3 is CASSNDAGSNTGELFF. The CDR3 DNA reads TGTGCCAGCTCAAACGACGCAGGGTCGAACACCGGGGAGCTGTTTTTT. The chain joins TRBV18 to TRBJ2-2; tentatively, D is TRBD1 (5 bases). The germline V gene has CDR1 KGHSH and CDR2 LQKENI. V dropped 5 bases and J dropped 0 bases, with 13 bases sitting between them. This CDR3 comprises 16 residues.

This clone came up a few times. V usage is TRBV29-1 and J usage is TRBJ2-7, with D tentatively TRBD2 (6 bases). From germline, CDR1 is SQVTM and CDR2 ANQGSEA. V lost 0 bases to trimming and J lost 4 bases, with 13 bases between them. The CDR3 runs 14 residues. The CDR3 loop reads CSVEDQGRQYEQYV. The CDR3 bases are TGCAGCGTTGAAGATCAAGGGAGGCAATACGAGCAGTACGTC.

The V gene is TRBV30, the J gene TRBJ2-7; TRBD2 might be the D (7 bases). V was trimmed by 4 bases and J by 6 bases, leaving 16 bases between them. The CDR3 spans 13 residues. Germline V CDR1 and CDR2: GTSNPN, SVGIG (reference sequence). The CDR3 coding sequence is TGTGCCTGGAATAGGGGGGGGTACGGCGAGCAGTACTTC. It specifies CAWNRGGYGEQYF.

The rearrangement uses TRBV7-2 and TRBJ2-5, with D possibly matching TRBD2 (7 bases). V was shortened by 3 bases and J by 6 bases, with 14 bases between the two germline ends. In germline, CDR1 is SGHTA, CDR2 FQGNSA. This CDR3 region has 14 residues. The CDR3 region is CASSLTGGMKTQYF. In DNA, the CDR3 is TGTGCCAGCAGCTTGACGGGGGGCATGAAGACCCAGTACTTC.

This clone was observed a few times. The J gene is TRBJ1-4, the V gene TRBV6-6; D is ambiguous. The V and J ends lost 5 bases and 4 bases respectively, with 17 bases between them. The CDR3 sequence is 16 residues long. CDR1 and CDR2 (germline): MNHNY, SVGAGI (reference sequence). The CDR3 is CASSNSPAGDNEKLFF. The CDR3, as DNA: TGTGCCAGCAGTAATAGCCCGGCAGGAGATAATGAAAAACTGTTTTTT.

The CDR3 reads CASSYSLGGGRYGYTF. CDR3 nucleotide sequence: TGTGCCAGCAGTTACTCCCTGGGGGGTGGAAGATATGGCTACACCTTC. V gene TRBV6-5 combines with J gene TRBJ1-2; tentative D call: TRBD1 (5 bases). The CDR3 is 16 amino acids. Deletions cut 0 bases from V and 5 bases from J, with 16 bases between. Germline V gene data show CDR1 as MNHEY and CDR2 as SVGAGI.

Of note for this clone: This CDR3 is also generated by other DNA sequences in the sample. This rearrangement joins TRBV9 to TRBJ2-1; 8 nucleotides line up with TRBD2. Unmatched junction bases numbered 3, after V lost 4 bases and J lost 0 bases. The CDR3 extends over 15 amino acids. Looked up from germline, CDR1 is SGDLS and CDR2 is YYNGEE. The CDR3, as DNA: TGTGCCAGCAGCTCAAGCGGGAGCTCCTACAATGAGCAGTTCTTC. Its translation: CASSSSGSSYNEQFF.

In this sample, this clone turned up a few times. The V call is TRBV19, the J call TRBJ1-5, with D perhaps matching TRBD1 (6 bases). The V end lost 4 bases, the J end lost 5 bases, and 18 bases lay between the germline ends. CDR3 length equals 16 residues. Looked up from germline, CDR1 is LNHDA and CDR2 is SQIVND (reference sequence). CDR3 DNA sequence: TGTGCCAGTAGTAAGGTCTTGGGGGCAAAGTATCAGCCCCAGCATTTT. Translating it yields CASSKVLGAKYQPQHF. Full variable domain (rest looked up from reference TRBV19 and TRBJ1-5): DGGITQSPKYLFRKEGQNVTLSCEQNLNHDAMYWYRQDPGQGLRLIYYSQIVNDFQKGDIAEGYSVSREKKESFPLTVTSAQKNPTAFYLCASSKVLGAKYQPQHFGDGTRLSIL.

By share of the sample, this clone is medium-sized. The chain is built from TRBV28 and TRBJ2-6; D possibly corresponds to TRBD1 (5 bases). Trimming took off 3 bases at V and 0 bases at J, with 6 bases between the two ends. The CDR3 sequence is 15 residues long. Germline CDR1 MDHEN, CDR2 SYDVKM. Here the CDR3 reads CASSFGHSGANVLTF. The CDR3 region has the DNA TGTGCCAGCAGTTTTGGACACTCTGGGGCCAACGTCCTGACTTTC.

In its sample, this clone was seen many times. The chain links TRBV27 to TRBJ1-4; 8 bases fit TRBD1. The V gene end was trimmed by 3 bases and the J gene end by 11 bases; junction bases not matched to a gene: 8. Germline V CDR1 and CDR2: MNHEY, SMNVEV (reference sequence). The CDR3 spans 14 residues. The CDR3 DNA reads TGTGCCAGCAGTTTTATTGGTACAGGGGGGAAACTGTTTTTT. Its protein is CASSFIGTGGKLFF.